The text below deals with one TCR beta chain. This table comes from immunoSEQ multiplex PCR, and its TCRdb copy is limited to in-frame clones, with some not included. The sample contains 16,000 or so clones, 80% to 95% of which appear only once. This CDR3 contains 16 residues. CDR1 MNHNY and CDR2 SVGAGI come from the germline V gene (reference sequence). V was cut by 6 bases and J by 1 base, with 18 bases left in between. This sample stems from a study of T cell clonotyping in hematopoietic cell transplantation. The TCR was taken from a man in his forties in good health. Some clones in this sample may be carry-over from other donors' samples. The chain employs TRBV6-6 and TRBJ2-5; maybe TRBD1 (6 bases). The sequenced material came from peripheral blood mononuclear cells. The CDR3, as DNA: TGTGCCAGCAGCCCACCACAACAGGGACCCCAAGAGACCCAGTACTTC. This translates into CASSPPQQGPQETQYF.